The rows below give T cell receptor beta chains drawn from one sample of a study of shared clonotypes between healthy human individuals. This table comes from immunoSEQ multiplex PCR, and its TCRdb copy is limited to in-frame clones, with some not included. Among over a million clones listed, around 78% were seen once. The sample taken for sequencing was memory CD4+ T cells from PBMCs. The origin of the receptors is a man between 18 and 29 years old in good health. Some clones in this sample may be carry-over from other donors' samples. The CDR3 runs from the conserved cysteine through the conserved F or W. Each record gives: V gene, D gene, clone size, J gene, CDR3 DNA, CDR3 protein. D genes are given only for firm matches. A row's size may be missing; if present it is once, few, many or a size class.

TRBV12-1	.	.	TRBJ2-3	TGTGCCAGCAGCTTTGTTATAGGGTTGGCTAGCAGCAACACAGATACGCAGTATTTT	CASSFVIGLASSNTDTQYF
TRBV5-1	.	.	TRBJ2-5	TGCGCCAGCAGCTTCGGTTCCCAAGAGACCCAGTACTTC	CASSFGSQETQYF
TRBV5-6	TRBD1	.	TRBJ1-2	TGTGCCAGCAGCCCCGGGACAGGGGTCGGCTACACCTTC	CASSPGTGVGYTF
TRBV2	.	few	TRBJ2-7	TGTGCCAGCAGTGAAAGCAGGGAGAGGAACGAGCAGTACTTC	CASSESRERNEQYF
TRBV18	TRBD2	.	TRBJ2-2	TGTGCCAGCTCACCGACTAGCGGGAGATACACCGGGGAGCTGTTTTTT	CASSPTSGRYTGELFF
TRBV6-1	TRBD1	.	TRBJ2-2	TGTGCCAGCAGTGGGCAGTCGGGACAGGGCGACACCGGGGAGCTGTTTTTT	CASSGQSGQGDTGELFF
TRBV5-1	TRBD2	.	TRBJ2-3	TGCGCCAGCAGCCGGACTAGCGCGAATCCAGATACGCAGTATTTT	CASSRTSANPDTQYF
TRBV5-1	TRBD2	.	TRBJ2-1	TGCGCCAGCAGCTTCCTAGCGGGAGGGCCCAATGAGCAGTTCTTC	CASSFLAGGPNEQFF
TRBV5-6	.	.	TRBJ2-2	TGTGCCAGCAGCTTGAAGTGGGACACCGTAAACACCGGGGAGCTGTTTTTT	CASSLKWDTVNTGELFF
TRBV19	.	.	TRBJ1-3	TGTGCCAGTAGTGGGTCGCGGGACCCTGGAAACACCATATATTTT	CASSGSRDPGNTIYF
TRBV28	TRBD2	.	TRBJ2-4	TGTGCCAGCCATAAACGCACACTAGCGTCGGCCGGAAACATTCAGTACTTC	CASHKRTLASAGNIQYF
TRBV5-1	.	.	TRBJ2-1	TGCGCCAGCAGGGAGGGCAGCGACAATGAGCAGTTCTTC	CASREGSDNEQFF
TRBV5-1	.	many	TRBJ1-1	TGCGCCAGCAGCTTGGCCGTAAGGGACACTGAAGCTTTCTTT	CASSLAVRDTEAFF
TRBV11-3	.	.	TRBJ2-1	TGTGCCAGCAGTTCTCGGGATAACGAGCAGTTCTTC	CASSSRDNEQFF
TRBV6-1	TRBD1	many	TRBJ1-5	TGTGCCAGCAGCAAAGACAGGGTTCAGCCCCAGCATTTT	CASSKDRVQPQHF
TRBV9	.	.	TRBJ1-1	TGTGCCAATAGAGTGGGGCGACTAATGGACACTGAAGCTTTCTTT	CANRVGRLMDTEAFF
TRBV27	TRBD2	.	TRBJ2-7	TGTGCCAGCAGTAGGGGTCCTAGCGGGAGCTCCTACGAGCAGTACTTC	CASSRGPSGSSYEQYF
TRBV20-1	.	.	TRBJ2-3	TGCAGTGGCTCGGACGGGGATACGCAGTATTTT	CSGSDGDTQYF
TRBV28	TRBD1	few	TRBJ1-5	TGTGCCAGCAGCCCCACAGGGGACAATCAGCCCCAGCATTTT	CASSPTGDNQPQHF
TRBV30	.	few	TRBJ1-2	TGTGCCTGGGAAACCGGGACGGGCAACTATGGCTACACCTTC	CAWETGTGNYGYTF
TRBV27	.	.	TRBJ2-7	TGTGCCAGCAGTAGCTCCTACGAGCAGTACTTC	CASSSSYEQYF
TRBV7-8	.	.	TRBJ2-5	TGTGCCAGCAGCTTAATGTCGGAGACCCAGTACTTC	CASSLMSETQYF
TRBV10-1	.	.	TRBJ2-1	TGCGCCAGCAGTGAGGGGCAGGGGAAAGGTTCGCTTTACAATGAGCAGTTCTTC	CASSEGQGKGSLYNEQFF
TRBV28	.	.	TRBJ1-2	TGTGCCAGCAGTTTATCGGTTAGTCTTTATGGCTACACCTTC	CASSLSVSLYGYTF
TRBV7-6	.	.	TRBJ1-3	TGTGCCAGCAGCTTAGTCGGCAGGGGAAACACCATATATTTT	CASSLVGRGNTIYF
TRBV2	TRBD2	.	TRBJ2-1	TGTGCCAGCAGTGCTAGCGGGTATGAGCAGTTCTTC	CASSASGYEQFF
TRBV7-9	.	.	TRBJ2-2	TGTGCCAGCAGCTTAGTAGGCAGAACCGACACCGGGGAGCTGTTTTTT	CASSLVGRTDTGELFF
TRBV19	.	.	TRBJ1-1	TGTGCCAGTAGTATAGATTTTCCGGGGGACACTGAAGCTTTCTTT	CASSIDFPGDTEAFF
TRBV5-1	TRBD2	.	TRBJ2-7	TGCGCCAGCAGGCCCACTAGCGGGAGCTCCTACGAGCAGTACTTC	CASRPTSGSSYEQYF
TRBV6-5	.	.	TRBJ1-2	TGTGCCAGCAGTGAGAACACAGTATACTATGGCTACACCTTC	CASSENTVYYGYTF
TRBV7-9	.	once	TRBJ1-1	TGTGCCAGCAGAGGGACGGTGGGCACTGAAGCTTTCTTT	CASRGTVGTEAFF
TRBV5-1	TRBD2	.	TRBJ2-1	TGCGCCAGCAGCTTGGGACTAGCGGTAGCCTACAATGAGCAGTTCTTC	CASSLGLAVAYNEQFF
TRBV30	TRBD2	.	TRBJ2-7	TGTGCCAGACGGACTAGCGGGAGTTACGAGCAGTACTTC	CARRTSGSYEQYF
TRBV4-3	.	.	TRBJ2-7	TGCGCCAGCAGCCAAGAATCGCCGGGCTACTACGCCGAGCAGTACTTC	CASSQESPGYYAEQYF
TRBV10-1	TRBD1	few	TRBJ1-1	TGCGCCAGCAGCCTGACAGGGGGCACTGAAGCTTTCTTT	CASSLTGGTEAFF
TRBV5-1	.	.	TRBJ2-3	TGCGCCAGCAGCTTGTATGCGGGGAGCACAGATACGCAGTATTTT	CASSLYAGSTDTQYF
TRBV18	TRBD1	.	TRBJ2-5	TGTGCCAGCTCACCACCCACAGGGGGAGAGACCCAGTACTTC	CASSPPTGGETQYF
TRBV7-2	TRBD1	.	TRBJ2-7	TGTGCCAGCAGCCGCCGGACAGGGGGGACTGCAAGCTCCTACGAGCAGTACTTC	CASSRRTGGTASSYEQYF
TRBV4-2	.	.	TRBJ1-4	TGTGCCAGCAGCCAACCTGGGACCGGGGGTAATGAAAAACTGTTTTTT	CASSQPGTGGNEKLFF
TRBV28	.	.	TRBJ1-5	TGTGCCAGCAGTTTCGAACGGGGGGCCCGGGGTCAGCCCCAGCATTTT	CASSFERGARGQPQHF
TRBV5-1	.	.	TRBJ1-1	TGCGCCAGCAGCTTCCAGGGGCAGACTGAAGCTTTCTTT	CASSFQGQTEAFF
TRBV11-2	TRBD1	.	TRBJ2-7	TGTGCCAGCAGCCCCCCCGGGACAGGGTCTAACGAGCAGTACTTC	CASSPPGTGSNEQYF
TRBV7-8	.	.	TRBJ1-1	TGTGCCAGCAGCTTAGTCAGGGTCTGGACTGAAGCTTTCTTT	CASSLVRVWTEAFF
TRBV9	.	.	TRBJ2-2	TGTGCCAGCAGCGGTGGGGGGAGACCCACCGGGGAGCTGTTTTTT	CASSGGGRPTGELFF
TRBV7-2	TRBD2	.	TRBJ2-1	TGTGCCAGCAGCTTCACCGGGACTAGCGGGGTTGAGCAGTTCTTC	CASSFTGTSGVEQFF
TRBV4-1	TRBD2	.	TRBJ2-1	TGCGCCAGCAGGCCGGGACTAGGGGCTTCCTACAATGAGCAGTTCTTC	CASRPGLGASYNEQFF
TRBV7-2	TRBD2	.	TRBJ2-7	TGTGCCAGCAGCGTCCGACTAGCGGAGGCCTACGAGCAGTACTTC	CASSVRLAEAYEQYF
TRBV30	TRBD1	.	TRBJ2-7	TGTGCCTGGAGTGTAGGGACAGGGGTCGAGCAGTACTTC	CAWSVGTGVEQYF
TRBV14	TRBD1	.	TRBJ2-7	TGTGCCAGCAGCCCGGGACAGACCTACGAGCAGTACTTC	CASSPGQTYEQYF
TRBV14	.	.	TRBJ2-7	TGTGCCAGCAGCCAATCAATCTACGAGCAGTACTTC	CASSQSIYEQYF
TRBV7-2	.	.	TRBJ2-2	TGTGCCAGCAGCCCAACGTTAGGGGGAACCGGGGAGCTGTTTTTT	CASSPTLGGTGELFF
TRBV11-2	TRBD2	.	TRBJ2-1	TGTGCCAGCAGCTTAGACAGCGGGAGGGGAGGTGAGCAGTTCTTC	CASSLDSGRGGEQFF